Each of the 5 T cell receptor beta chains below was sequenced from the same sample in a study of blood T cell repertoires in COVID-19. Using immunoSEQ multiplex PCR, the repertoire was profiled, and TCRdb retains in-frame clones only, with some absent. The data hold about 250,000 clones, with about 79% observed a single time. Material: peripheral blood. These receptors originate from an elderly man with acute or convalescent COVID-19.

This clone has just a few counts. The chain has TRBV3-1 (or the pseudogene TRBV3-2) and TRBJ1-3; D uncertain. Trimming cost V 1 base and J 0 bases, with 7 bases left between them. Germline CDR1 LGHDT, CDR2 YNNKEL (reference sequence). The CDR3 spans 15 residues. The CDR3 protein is CASSQVHSSGNTIYF. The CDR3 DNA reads TGTGCCAGCAGCCAAGTGCACAGCTCTGGAAACACCATATATTTT.

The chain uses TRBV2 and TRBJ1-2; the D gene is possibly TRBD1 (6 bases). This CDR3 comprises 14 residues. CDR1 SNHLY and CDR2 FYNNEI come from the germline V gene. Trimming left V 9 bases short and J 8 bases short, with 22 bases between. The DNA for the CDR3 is TGTGCCAGTACTTACTCTCAGGGGTCGAGCGGCTACACCTTC. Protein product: CASTYSQGSSGYTF.

The CDR3 region is CASSRQVSNQPQHF. As DNA, the CDR3 is TGTGCCAGCAGTCGACAGGTTAGCAATCAGCCCCAGCATTTT. The genes are TRBV2 and TRBJ1-5, with a tentative D call TRBD1 (6 bases). The V and J ends lost 5 bases and 0 bases respectively, with 8 bases between them. The CDR3 consists of 14 residues. Germline CDR1 is SNHLY and CDR2 is FYNNEI.

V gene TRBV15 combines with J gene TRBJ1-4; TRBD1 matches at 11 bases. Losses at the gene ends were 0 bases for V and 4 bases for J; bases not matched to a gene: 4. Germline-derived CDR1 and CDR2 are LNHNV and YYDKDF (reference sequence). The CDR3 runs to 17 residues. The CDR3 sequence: CATSRDMGTGGNEKLFF. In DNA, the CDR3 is TGTGCCACCAGCAGAGATATGGGGACAGGGGGTAATGAAAAACTGTTTTTT.

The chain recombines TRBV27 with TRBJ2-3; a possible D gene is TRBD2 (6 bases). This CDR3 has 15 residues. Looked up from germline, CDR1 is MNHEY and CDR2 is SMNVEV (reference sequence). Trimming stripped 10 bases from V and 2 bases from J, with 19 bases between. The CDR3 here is CATGSWGLITDTQYF. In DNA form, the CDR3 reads TGTGCCACCGGTTCGTGGGGACTTATCACAGATACGCAGTATTTT.